What follows is one TCR beta chain and its context. The sample belongs to a study of technical replicates of blood from several donors. Germline V lookup: CDR1 SGHRS, CDR2 YFSETQ. V dropped 4 bases and J dropped 0 bases, with 11 bases sitting between them. CDR3 size: 14 residues. Profiling relied on immunoSEQ multiplex PCR, and the TCRdb table lists in-frame clones only, not all of them. In the table there are about 75,000 clones, around 97% of which are singletons. The sequence was collected from a human donor in good health. The V and J genes are TRBV5-1 and TRBJ2-7, with D tentatively TRBD1 (6 bases). What was sequenced was T cells isolated from PBMCs. The CDR3 loop reads CASSLSGDSYEQYF. CDR3 coding DNA: TGCGCCAGCAGCCTATCAGGGGACTCCTACGAGCAGTACTTC.